These 17 T cell receptor beta chains were all obtained from the same sample, sequenced in a study of STAT5B mutations in CD4+ large granular lymphocyte leukemia. Using immunoSEQ multiplex PCR, the repertoire was profiled, and TCRdb retains in-frame clones only, with some absent. The sample yields about 36,000 clones, more than 60% seen once. The sequenced sample was CD4+ T cells from blood buffy coats. The source is a human donor in good health.

The chain has TRBV5-8 and TRBJ2-1, with 8 bases that match TRBD2. This CDR3 is 16 amino acids long. J lost 7 bases, V lost 3 bases, and 12 bases had no gene match. Germline CDR1 reads SGHTS; CDR2 reads YDEGEE. The CDR3 nucleotides read TGTGCCAGCAGCTACAGCCTGGGACTAGTTATGAATGAGCAGTTCTTC. Translating it yields CASSYSLGLVMNEQFF.

This clone was found once. The rearrangement joins TRBV7-8 to TRBJ2-2; D is unclear. V was trimmed by 3 bases and J by 3 bases, leaving 8 bases between them. Germline V lookup: CDR1 SGHVS, CDR2 FQNEAQ. The CDR3 runs 14 residues. The CDR3 nucleotides read TGTGCCAGCAGCTTGGTAGCTTACACCGGGGAGCTGTTTTTT. It encodes CASSLVAYTGELFF. The full variable domain, rest sourced from reference TRBV7-8 and TRBJ2-2, is GAGVSQSPRYKVAKRGQDVALRCDPISGHVSLFWYQQALGQGPEFLTYFQNEAQLDKSGLPSDRFFAERPEGSVSTLKIQRTQQEDSAVYLCASSLVAYTGELFFGEGSRLTVL.

In this sample, this clone turned up once. For the CDR3, the DNA is TGCGCCAGCAGCTTGCCCCTAGCGGGAGGGGGCAATGAGCAGTTCTTC. Translating gives CASSLPLAGGGNEQFF. The rearrangement links TRBV5-1 to TRBJ2-1; 12 bases align to TRBD2. CDR3 size: 16 residues. Per germline, CDR1 SGHRS and CDR2 YFSETQ. The ends lost 1 base at V and 6 bases at J; junction bases unmatched: 5.

The J gene is TRBJ2-6, the V gene TRBV21-1; TRBD2, the table's D call, lacks a check against the DNA. TRBV21-1 is noted as a pseudogene. The CDR3 is made up of 18 amino acids. In DNA, the CDR3 is TGTGCCAGCAGCATTCTATTGAGTCGGTCCTCTGGGGCCAACGTCCTGACTTTC. This sequence encodes CASSILLSRSSGANVLTF.

This rearrangement joins TRBV9 to TRBJ1-3; D is unresolved. Germline V gene lookup returns CDR1 SGDLS and CDR2 YYNGEE. V was pared by 3 bases and J by 4 bases, with 8 bases between. This CDR3 has 13 amino acids. CDR3 protein: CASSAEGGNTIYF. In DNA, the CDR3 is TGTGCCAGCAGCGCCGAGGGAGGAAACACCATATATTTT.

This clone occurred once. The DNA of the CDR3 is TGCGCCAGCAGCTCGGGACAGAGTTACAATGAGCAGTTCTTC. Translation gives CASSSGQSYNEQFF. The V and J genes are TRBV10-1 and TRBJ2-1; 7 bases agree with TRBD1. The CDR3 runs 14 residues. CDR1 and CDR2 from the germline V gene are WNHNN and SYGVQD (reference sequence). V was clipped by 6 bases and J by 4 bases; unmatched bases: 6.

The gene calls are TRBV7-2 and TRBJ2-1, with unresolved D. V was cut by 1 base and J by 9 bases, with 13 bases left in between. Germline loops: CDR1 SGHTA, CDR2 FQGNSA. The CDR3 has 14 residues. The CDR3 region has the DNA TGTGCCAGCAGCTTAGGGGGTGGTTCGGTTGAGCAGTTCTTC. Residues: CASSLGGGSVEQFF.

The rearrangement links TRBV5-4 to TRBJ2-5, with 7 bases fitting TRBD1. Germline CDR1 and CDR2: SGHNT and YYREEE (reference sequence). V lost 2 bases to trimming and J lost 13 bases; unmatched junction nucleotides: 11. This CDR3 region has 13 residues. The CDR3 DNA sequence: TGTGCCAGCAGCTTAAGACAGGGAGACGAGCGGTACTTC. Translated: CASSLRQGDERYF.

This clone was seen a handful of times. The rearrangement links TRBV2 to TRBJ1-3, with D possibly TRBD1 on 5 matching bases. Per the germline V gene, CDR1 is SNHLY and CDR2 is FYNNEI. The V gene lost 5 bases and the J gene lost 4 bases, with 6 bases spanning the gap. The CDR3 has 12 residues. The CDR3 loop is CASSNRGNTIYF. CDR3 nucleotides: TGTGCCAGCAGTAACAGGGGAAACACCATATATTTT.

The CDR3 spells CASSPGTSSGQLFF. As DNA, the CDR3 is TGCGCCAGCAGCCCCGGGACATCCTCAGGGCAGCTGTTTTTT. The chain is built from TRBV5-1 and TRBJ2-2, with TRBD1 as a possible D gene (6 bases). The V end lost 4 bases, the J end lost 12 bases, and 19 bases lay between the germline ends. Germline V gene data show CDR1 as SGHRS and CDR2 as YFSETQ. The length of the CDR3 is 14 residues.

The chain recombines TRBV19 with TRBJ2-1, with D maybe TRBD2 (5 bases). The V and J ends lost 2 bases and 6 bases respectively, with 11 bases between them. The germline V gene encodes CDR1 LNHDA and CDR2 SQIVND (reference sequence). This CDR3 has 14 amino acids. CDR3 sequence reads: CASSIPGWSNEQFF. The DNA of the CDR3 is TGTGCCAGTAGTATACCGGGGTGGAGCAATGAGCAGTTCTTC.

V usage is TRBV5-4 and J usage is TRBJ2-3; maybe TRBD2 (6 bases). The V gene's germline CDR1 is SGHNT and CDR2 YYREEE (reference sequence). With 4 bases removed from V and 0 bases from J, the gap between germline ends came to 9 bases. The CDR3 is 14 amino acids. CDR3 sequence reads: CASSLDYSTDTQYF. DNA for the CDR3: TGTGCCAGCAGCCTGGACTACAGCACAGATACGCAGTATTTT.

The chain has TRBV10-3 and TRBJ1-1; the D is unclear. V lost 2 bases to trimming and J lost 4 bases, with 14 bases between them. CDR3 length: 15 amino acids. CDR1 is ENHRY, CDR2 SYGVKD, per germline. CDR3 residues: CAISEKSRVGTEAFF. The DNA of the CDR3 is TGTGCCATCAGTGAGAAGTCCCGGGTTGGCACTGAAGCTTTCTTT.

This clone has only a few counts. The chain has TRBV29-1 and TRBJ1-5; TRBD1 agrees at 9 bases. Germline V gene data show CDR1 as SQVTM and CDR2 as ANQGSEA. There are 14 residues in the CDR3. With 6 bases clipped from V and 3 bases from J, the junction kept 6 bases outside the gene matches. CDR3 in amino acids: CSVAGTGFNQPQHF. The CDR3 bases are TGCAGCGTCGCCGGGACAGGGTTCAATCAGCCCCAGCATTTT. Complete variable domain (other parts from reference TRBV29-1 and TRBJ1-5): SAVISQKPSRDICQRGTSLTIQCQVDSQVTMMFWYRQQPGQSLTLIATANQGSEATYESGFVIDKFPISRPNLTFSTLTVSNMSPEDSSIYLCSVAGTGFNQPQHFGDGTRLSIL.

V usage is TRBV6-5 and J usage is TRBJ1-1; a possible D gene is TRBD1 (6 bases). Germline loops: CDR1 MNHEY, CDR2 SVGAGI. Deletions cut 3 bases from V and 10 bases from J, with 9 bases between. The CDR3 has 11 amino acids. The CDR3 region has the DNA TGTGCCAGCAGTTATAGAGGGGGAGCTTTCTTT. Translation: CASSYRGGAFF.

The genes are TRBV9 and TRBJ1-3, with D maybe TRBD1 (5 bases). Germline lookup yields CDR1 SGDLS and CDR2 YYNGEE. V lost 0 bases and J 0 bases, leaving 19 bases between the germline ends. The CDR3 loop spans 19 amino acids. The CDR3 region is CASSVAPGRGSSSGNTIYF. Here the CDR3 DNA reads TGTGCCAGCAGCGTAGCCCCCGGGCGGGGCTCGAGCTCTGGAAACACCATATATTTT. The full variable domain, with the rest looked up from reference TRBV9 and TRBJ1-3, is DSGVTQTPKHLITATGQRVTLRCSPRSGDLSVYWYQQSLDQGLQFLIQYYNGEERAKGNILERFSAQQFPDLHSELNLSSLELGDSALYFCASSVAPGRGSSSGNTIYFGEGSWLTVV.

This clone was observed a few times. V and J are TRBV5-6 and TRBJ2-2, with 10 bases aligning to TRBD1. Germline CDR1 and CDR2: SGHDT and YYEEEE. V shed 2 bases, J shed 4 bases, and the junction held 14 bases outside the gene matches. This CDR3 has 19 amino acids. The DNA of the CDR3 is TGTGCCAGCAGCTTCGGGGGGGACAGGGGTTACACGATCACCGGGGAGCTGTTTTTT. This translates into CASSFGGDRGYTITGELFF.